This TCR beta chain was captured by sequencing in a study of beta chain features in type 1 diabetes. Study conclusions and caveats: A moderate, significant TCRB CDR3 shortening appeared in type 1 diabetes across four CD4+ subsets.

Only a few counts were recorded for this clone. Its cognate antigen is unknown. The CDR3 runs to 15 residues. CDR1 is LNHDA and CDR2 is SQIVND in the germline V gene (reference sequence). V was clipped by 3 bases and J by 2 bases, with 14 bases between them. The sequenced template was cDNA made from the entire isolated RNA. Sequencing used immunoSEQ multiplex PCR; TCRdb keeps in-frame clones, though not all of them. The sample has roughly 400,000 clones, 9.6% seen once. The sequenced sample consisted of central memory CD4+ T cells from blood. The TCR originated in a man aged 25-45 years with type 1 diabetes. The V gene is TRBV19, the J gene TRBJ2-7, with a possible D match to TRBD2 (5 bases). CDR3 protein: CASSIFGVGPYEQYF. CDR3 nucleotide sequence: TGTGCCAGTAGTATTTTCGGGGTCGGACCCTACGAGCAGTACTTC.